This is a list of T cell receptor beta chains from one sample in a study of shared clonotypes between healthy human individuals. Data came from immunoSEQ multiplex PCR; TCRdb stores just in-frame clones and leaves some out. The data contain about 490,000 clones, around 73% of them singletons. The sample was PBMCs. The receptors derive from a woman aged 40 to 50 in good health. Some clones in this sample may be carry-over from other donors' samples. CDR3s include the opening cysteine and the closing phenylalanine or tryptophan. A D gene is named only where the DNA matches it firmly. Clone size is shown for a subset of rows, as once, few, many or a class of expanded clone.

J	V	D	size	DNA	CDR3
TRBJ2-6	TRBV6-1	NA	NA	TGTGCCAGCAGTGAATTTTCCGCGGGGGGGGCCAACGTCCTGACTTTC	CASSEFSAGGANVLTF
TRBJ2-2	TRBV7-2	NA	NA	TGTGCCAGCAGCTTAGCCCAGGGGAACGGGGAGCTGTTTTTT	CASSLAQGNGELFF
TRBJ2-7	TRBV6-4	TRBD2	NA	TGTGCCAGCAGTGAGTCGGCTAGCGGGAGGTCATACGAGCAGTACTTC	CASSESASGRSYEQYF
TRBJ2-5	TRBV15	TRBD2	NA	TGTGCCACCAGCAGAGATTCTAGCGGGAGTGTGGGAGAGACCCAGTACTTC	CATSRDSSGSVGETQYF
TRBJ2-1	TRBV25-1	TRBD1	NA	TGTGCCAGCAGTGAGACAGGGAAAGATGAGCAGTTCTTC	CASSETGKDEQFF
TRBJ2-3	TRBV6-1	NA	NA	TGTGCCAGCAGTGAAATGGTAGGGGGGGCAGATACGCAGTATTTT	CASSEMVGGADTQYF
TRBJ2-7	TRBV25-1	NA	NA	TGTGCCAGCAGTGAATCGGGGGGCCGGACCTACGAGCAGTACTTC	CASSESGGRTYEQYF
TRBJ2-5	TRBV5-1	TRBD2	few	TGCGCCAGCAGCTTGGGACTAGCGGGAGAAGAGACCCAGTACTTC	CASSLGLAGEETQYF
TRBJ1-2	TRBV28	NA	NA	TGTGCCAGCAGTTTGGGAGGGGGGCGCGGCTATGGCTACACCTTC	CASSLGGGRGYGYTF
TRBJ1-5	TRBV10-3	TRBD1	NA	TGCGCCATCAGTGAGGTGACAGGGGGTCGCCAGCCCCAGCATTTT	CAISEVTGGRQPQHF
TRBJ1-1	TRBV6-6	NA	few	TGTGCCAGCAGTTACTCGAGAGACGAAGCTTTCTTT	CASSYSRDEAFF
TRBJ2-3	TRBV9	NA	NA	TGTGCCAGCAGCGTAGAGGGAAAGATCACAGATACGCAGTATTTT	CASSVEGKITDTQYF
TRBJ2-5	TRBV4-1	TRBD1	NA	TGCGCCAGCAGCCCTGACCGACAGGGGGGCCAAGAGACCCAGTACTTC	CASSPDRQGGQETQYF
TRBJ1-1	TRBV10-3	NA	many	TGTGCCATCATGGGAGTGAAAACTGAAGCTTTCTTT	CAIMGVKTEAFF
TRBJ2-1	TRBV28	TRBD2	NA	TGTGCCAGCAGTCTAAACCGACTAGCGGGCTACAATGAGCAGTTCTTC	CASSLNRLAGYNEQFF
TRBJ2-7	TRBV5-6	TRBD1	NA	TGTGCCAGCAGCTTCCCGGGACAGGGCGGCTTTGAGCAGTACTTC	CASSFPGQGGFEQYF
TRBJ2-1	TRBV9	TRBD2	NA	TGTGCCAGCAGCGTGGCTAGCGGGACTAACAATGAGCAGTTCTTC	CASSVASGTNNEQFF
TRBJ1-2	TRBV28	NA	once	TGTGCCAGCAGTTCCCCCCCAGGGAACTATGGCTACACCTTC	CASSSPPGNYGYTF
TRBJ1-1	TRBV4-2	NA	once	TGTGCCAGCAGCCAAGATCGGGACATCACTGAAGCTTTCTTT	CASSQDRDITEAFF
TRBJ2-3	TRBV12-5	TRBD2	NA	TGTGCTAGTGGTTTTACTAGCGGGAGGGTCCCAGATACGCAGTATTTT	CASGFTSGRVPDTQYF
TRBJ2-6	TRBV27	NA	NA	TGTGCCAGCAGTTTCCTAACCGCCTCTGGGGCCAACGTCCTGACTTTC	CASSFLTASGANVLTF
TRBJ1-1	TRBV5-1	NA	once	TGCGCCAGCAGCCCCCTGGAGAACACTGAAGCTTTCTTT	CASSPLENTEAFF
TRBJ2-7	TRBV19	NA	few	TGTGCCAGTAGTATGGTGCCAGAGAGTTCCTACGAGCAGTACTTC	CASSMVPESSYEQYF
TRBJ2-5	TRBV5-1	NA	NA	TGCGCCAGCAGCTTGGATCGGAACGGCCCCAAAGAGACCCAGTACTTC	CASSLDRNGPKETQYF
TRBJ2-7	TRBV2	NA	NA	TGTGCCAGCATGCAACAGTACGAGCAGTACTTC	CASMQQYEQYF
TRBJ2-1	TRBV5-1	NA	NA	TGCGCCAGCGGATTCATAGGGGTAAACAATGAGCAGTTCTTC	CASGFIGVNNEQFF
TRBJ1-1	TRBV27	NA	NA	TGTGCCAGCAGTTTATGGGTCTTGGGCAGGGAGGCTGAAGCTTTCTTT	CASSLWVLGREAEAFF
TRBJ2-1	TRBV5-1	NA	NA	TGCGCCAGCAGCTTGACTAGCCATGAGCAGTTCTTC	CASSLTSHEQFF
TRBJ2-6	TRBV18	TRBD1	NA	TGTGCCAGCTCACTCGACAGGGCTGGGGCCAACGTCCTGACTTTC	CASSLDRAGANVLTF
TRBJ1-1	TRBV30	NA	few	TGTGCCTGGGGTGTACGTGCTGAAGCTTTCTTT	CAWGVRAEAFF
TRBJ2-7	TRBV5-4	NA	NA	TGTGCCAGCAGCTTTCCAGGGGGGTACGAGCAGTACTTC	CASSFPGGYEQYF
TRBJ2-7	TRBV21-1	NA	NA	TGTGCCAGCAGCAAGTGGTGGTATGCTAGCCCCTCAACCTACGAGCAGTACTTC	CASSKWWYASPSTYEQYF
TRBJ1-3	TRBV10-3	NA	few	TGTGCCATCAGTGAGGGGACACTCTCTGGAAACACCATATATTTT	CAISEGTLSGNTIYF
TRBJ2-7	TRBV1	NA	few	TGCACCAGCAGCCAAGATTTGGCTAGCGGTTACGAGCAGTACTTC	CTSSQDLASGYEQYF
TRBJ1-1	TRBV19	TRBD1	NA	TGTGCCAGTAGTAATCTACAGGGGACTGAAGCTTTCTTT	CASSNLQGTEAFF
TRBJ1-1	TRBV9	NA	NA	TGTGCCAGCAGCGTAGTTTGGGGGAACACTGAAGCTTTCTTT	CASSVVWGNTEAFF
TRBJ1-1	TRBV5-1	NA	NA	TGCGCCAGCAGCTTGGCCGTAGCCCCTCGCCAGGGGTTGAACACTGAAGCTTTCTTT	CASSLAVAPRQGLNTEAFF
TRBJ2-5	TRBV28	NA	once	TGTGCCAGCAGTTTAACAACAGGCCAAGAGACCCAGTACTTC	CASSLTTGQETQYF
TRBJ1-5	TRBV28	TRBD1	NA	TGTGCCAGCAGTCCGGACAGGGCTGGGCGCAATCAGCCCCAGCATTTT	CASSPDRAGRNQPQHF